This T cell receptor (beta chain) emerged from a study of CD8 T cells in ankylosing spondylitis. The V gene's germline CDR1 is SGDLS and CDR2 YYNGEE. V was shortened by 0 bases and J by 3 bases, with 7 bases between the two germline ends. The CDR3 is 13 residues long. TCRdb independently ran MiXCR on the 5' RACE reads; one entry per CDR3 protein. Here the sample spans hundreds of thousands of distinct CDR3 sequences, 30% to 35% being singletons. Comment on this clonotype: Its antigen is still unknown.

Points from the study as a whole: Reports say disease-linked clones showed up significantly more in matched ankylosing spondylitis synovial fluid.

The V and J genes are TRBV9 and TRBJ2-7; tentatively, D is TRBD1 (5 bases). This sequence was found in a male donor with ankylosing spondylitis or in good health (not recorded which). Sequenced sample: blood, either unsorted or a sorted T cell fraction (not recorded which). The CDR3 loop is CASSVADNYEQYF. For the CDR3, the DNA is TGTGCCAGCAGCGTAGCGGACAACTACGAGCAGTACTTC.